The 23 T cell receptor beta chains given below trace back to one sample, sequenced in a study of beta chain features in type 1 diabetes (dated by TCRdb to the late 2010s). The library was generated by the immunoSEQ multiplex PCR assay. All of the isolated RNA was reverse transcribed with the High Capacity cDNA Reverse Transcription Kit, so expressed TCRB transcripts were sequenced. What TCRdb holds here is the immuneACCESS table cut down to in-frame rearrangements. Part of the clones is not present; checked against another copy, under half of the missing clones reflect an unresolved V gene, and the others are unexplained. For this sample there are hundreds of thousands of clones; over 9.5% appear just once. 0.03% to 0.04% of the sample is taken by the ten largest. Sample: naive CD4+ T cells from blood. The sample's cell subset or site label, in plain terms: true naive CD4+ T cells. The receptors come from a woman aged 18 to 35 in good health.

This rearrangement joins TRBV30 to TRBJ1-2; TRBD1 aligns across 7 bases. V was clipped by 3 bases and J by 8 bases; unmatched bases: 12. CDR1 is GTSNPN, CDR2 SVGIG, per germline (reference sequence). This CDR3 spans 14 amino acids. The CDR3 is CAWSLTDRAGGYTF. The DNA of the CDR3 is TGTGCCTGGAGCCTAACCGACAGGGCCGGCGGCTACACCTTC. Full variable domain (missing parts from reference TRBV30 and TRBJ1-2): SQTIHQWPATLVQPVGSPLSLECTVEGTSNPNLYWYRQAAGRGLQLLFYSVGIGQISSEVPQNLSASRPQDRQFILSSKKLLLSDSGFYLCAWSLTDRAGGYTFGSGTRLTVV.

This clone was found a few times. This chain joins TRBV10-3 and TRBJ1-2; no clear D. The CDR3 has 13 amino acids. From germline, CDR1 is ENHRY and CDR2 SYGVKD. Trimming took off 2 bases at V and 2 bases at J, with 6 bases between the two ends. The CDR3 region has the DNA TGTGCCATCAGTGAGACAGAGAACTATGGCTACACCTTC. This translates into CAISETENYGYTF.

The chain has TRBV6-1 and TRBJ1-5; 8 nucleotides align to TRBD1. This CDR3 has 14 residues. CDR1 and CDR2 from the germline V gene are MNHNS and SASEGT. V shed 7 bases, J shed 4 bases, and the junction held 6 bases outside the gene matches. CDR3 in amino acids: CASTPGTGNQPQHF. As DNA, the CDR3 is TGTGCCAGCACGCCCGGGACAGGAAATCAGCCCCAGCATTTT.

The genes are TRBV27 and TRBJ2-4, with TRBD2 as a possible D gene (6 bases). Trimming removed 0 bases at V and 4 bases at J, with 16 bases between. Germline lookup yields CDR1 MNHEY and CDR2 SMNVEV (reference sequence). This CDR3 has 17 amino acids. The CDR3 region is CASSLSGADGRKNIQYF. CDR3 nucleotide sequence: TGTGCCAGCAGTTTATCGGGCGCGGACGGGAGAAAAAACATTCAGTACTTC.

The V and J genes are TRBV27 and TRBJ2-3; 9 nucleotides align to TRBD2. In germline, CDR1 is MNHEY, CDR2 SMNVEV (reference sequence). V was clipped by 2 bases and J by 4 bases; unmatched bases: 7. The CDR3 is 16 residues long. The CDR3 nucleotides read TGTGCCAGCAGTTTAACCTCCTTAGCGGGAGCAGATACGCAGTATTTT. Amino acid sequence: CASSLTSLAGADTQYF.

The chain has TRBV6-5 and TRBJ1-2; 10 nucleotides match TRBD1. Germline trimming cut 0 bases from V and 3 bases from J; bases unmatched to any gene: 4. The CDR3 spans 16 residues. The germline CDR1 and CDR2 sequences are MNHEY and SVGAGI. The CDR3 here is CASSYSRQGAHYGYTF. DNA for the CDR3: TGTGCCAGCAGTTACTCGCGACAGGGGGCACACTATGGCTACACCTTC.

This clone has a handful of counts. This chain connects TRBV5-1 to TRBJ1-1, with TRBD1 matching over 9 bases. V lost 5 bases, J lost 10 bases, and 15 bases stayed unmatched. CDR3 size: 15 residues. Germline CDR1 SGHRS, CDR2 YFSETQ. Here the CDR3 DNA reads TGCGCCAGCAGTGAAGGATTACAGGGGGCGCGGGTAGCTTTCTTT. It is translated as CASSEGLQGARVAFF.

The genes are TRBV6-5 and TRBJ2-7; 8 bases are shared with TRBD1. The CDR3 loop spans 14 amino acids. V dropped 4 bases and J dropped 4; count of bases not matched to a gene: 6. Germline lookup yields CDR1 MNHEY and CDR2 SVGAGI. Here the CDR3 DNA reads TGTGCCAGCAGTTTCCGGACAGGGAAATACGAGCAGTACTTC. It translates to CASSFRTGKYEQYF.

This clone was recorded at least ten times. V is TRBV23-1 and J is TRBJ2-7; D not certain. TRBV23-1 is placed among ORFs of uncertain function. The CDR3 contains 13 residues. V was shortened by 0 bases and J by 4 bases, with 7 bases between the two germline ends. The CDR3 DNA follows: TGCGCCAGCAGTCAATCGGGCAGTTACGAGCAGTACTTC. It translates to CASSQSGSYEQYF.

This clone was seen only a few times. The V call is TRBV6-1, the J call TRBJ1-5; D may be TRBD1 (5 bases). Germline loops: CDR1 MNHNS, CDR2 SASEGT. V was shortened by 6 bases and J by 7 bases, with 7 bases between the two germline ends. This CDR3 is built from 11 residues. CDR3 bases: TGTGCCAGCAGCCGGGGGCAGCCCCAGCATTTT. This gives the protein CASSRGQPQHF.

The sample holds a few counts of this clone. The chain is built from TRBV6-1 and TRBJ2-2; TRBD2 matches 9 bases. Trimming took 4 bases from V and 5 from J; bases not matched to a gene: 8. CDR1 and CDR2 (germline): MNHNS, SASEGT. The length of the CDR3 is 16 residues. This CDR3 reads CASSAQTSGGTGELFF. The CDR3 nucleotides read TGTGCCAGCAGTGCCCAGACTAGCGGAGGTACCGGGGAGCTGTTTTTT.

V usage is TRBV15 and J usage is TRBJ2-1, with TRBD1 as a possible D gene (6 bases). V lost 6 bases to trimming and J lost 0 bases, with 9 bases between them. The length of the CDR3 is 14 residues. In germline, CDR1 is LNHNV, CDR2 YYDKDF (reference sequence). The CDR3 sequence is CATSRQDSYNEQFF. The CDR3 DNA sequence: TGTGCCACCAGTCGACAGGACTCCTACAATGAGCAGTTCTTC.

The sample holds a few counts of this clone. The rearrangement links TRBV5-1 to TRBJ2-7; the D gene is possibly TRBD1 (7 bases). The CDR3 sequence is 13 residues long. Germline values: CDR1 SGHRS, CDR2 YFSETQ. Trimming took off 8 bases at V and 4 bases at J, with 16 bases between the two ends. The DNA for the CDR3 is TGCGCCAGTGCCCGGGGGACAGAATACGAGCAGTACTTC. It is translated as CASARGTEYEQYF.

The chain has TRBV29-1 and TRBJ1-1, with no clear D. The germline V gene has CDR1 SQVTM and CDR2 ANQGSEA. The CDR3 is 11 residues long. V lost 6 bases, J lost 1 base, and 6 bases lay in between. DNA for the CDR3: TGCAGCGTAACACAGAACACTGAAGCTTTCTTT. Translation: CSVTQNTEAFF. The full variable domain, completed using reference TRBV29-1 and TRBJ1-1, is SAVISQKPSRDICQRGTSLTIQCQVDSQVTMMFWYRQQPGQSLTLIATANQGSEATYESGFVIDKFPISRPNLTFSTLTVSNMSPEDSSIYLCSVTQNTEAFFGQGTRLTVV.

This clone was seen a few times. This rearrangement joins TRBV30 to TRBJ2-5; 10 bases are a match to TRBD2. Germline V gene lookup returns CDR1 GTSNPN and CDR2 SVGIG (reference sequence). The CDR3 length is 16 residues. The trim removed 1 base at V and 1 base at J, leaving 6 bases unmatched. The CDR3 nucleotides read TGTGCCTGGAGTGGCCCTAGCGGGAGCCTCCAAGAGACCCAGTACTTC. Amino acids: CAWSGPSGSLQETQYF.

The chain uses TRBV19 and TRBJ2-7; 7 nucleotides line up with TRBD1. V was clipped by 5 bases and J by 5 bases; unmatched bases: 6. The V gene's germline CDR1 is LNHDA and CDR2 SQIVND (reference sequence). The length of the CDR3 is 13 residues. The CDR3 DNA follows: TGTGCCAGTAGTTCTGGACAGGCCAACGAGCAGTACTTC. Protein sequence: CASSSGQANEQYF.

There are a few counts of this clone. The rearrangement uses TRBV11-2 and TRBJ2-7; D possibly corresponds to TRBD1 (6 bases). The CDR3 extends over 13 amino acids. V was clipped by 5 bases and J by 5 bases, with 13 bases between them. Germline CDR1 and CDR2: SGHAT and FQNNGV. Here the CDR3 DNA reads TGTGCCAGCAGCATCCGACAGGCCCACGAGCAGTACTTC. Protein sequence: CASSIRQAHEQYF.

Concerning this clone: Other nucleotide sequences in the sample specify the same CDR3. The rearrangement joins TRBV5-1 to TRBJ1-2; 10 nucleotides line up with TRBD1. With V trimmed by 4 bases and J by 4 bases, 4 bases remained unmatched. The CDR3 covers 14 residues. Germline-derived CDR1 and CDR2 are SGHRS and YFSETQ. In DNA, the CDR3 is TGCGCCAGCAGCCTGGGACAGGGGTCCTATGGCTACACCTTC. Translation: CASSLGQGSYGYTF.

This rearrangement joins TRBV7-2 to TRBJ1-5; D gene unclear. The germline CDR1 and CDR2 sequences are SGHTA and FQGNSA. CDR3 size: 15 residues. V was trimmed by 5 bases and J by 3 bases, leaving 14 bases between them. CDR3 bases: TGTGCCAGCAGCCCGCCACCCGGGGTCAATCAGCCCCAGCATTTT. It yields the protein CASSPPPGVNQPQHF.

V and J are TRBV5-4 and TRBJ1-2; D is undetermined. The V end was cut by 4 bases, the J end by 4 bases, with 11 bases between. This CDR3 is built from 13 residues. CDR1 and CDR2 from the germline V gene are SGHNT and YYREEE (reference sequence). The CDR3 region has the DNA TGTGCCAGCAGCCCAGACCGGGGCTATGGCTACACCTTC. It is translated as CASSPDRGYGYTF.

The chain is built from TRBV30 and TRBJ1-1; D is unclear. Germline loops: CDR1 GTSNPN, CDR2 SVGIG (reference sequence). V lost 8 bases and J lost 1, with 11 bases in between. The CDR3 length is 12 residues. The CDR3, as DNA: TGTGCCGGACGGACTGCGAACACTGAAGCTTTCTTT. Protein product: CAGRTANTEAFF.

This rearrangement joins TRBV6-5 to TRBJ1-2; 7 bases are a match to TRBD1. V shed 6 bases and J 1 base; nucleotides not matched to a gene: 8. This CDR3 spans 15 amino acids. Per germline, CDR1 MNHEY and CDR2 SVGAGI. The DNA of the CDR3 is TGTGCCAGCAGCCTCAAGGGGGCGGTTAACTATGGCTACACCTTC. Amino acids: CASSLKGAVNYGYTF.

The table lists this clone with a few counts. V is TRBV28 and J is TRBJ2-7, with 9 nucleotides matching TRBD1. This CDR3 contains 14 residues. Germline V gene lookup returns CDR1 MDHEN and CDR2 SYDVKM. J was trimmed by 9 bases and V by 3 bases; bases with no gene match: 9. CDR3: CASSFRDRGIGQYF. DNA of the CDR3: TGTGCCAGCAGTTTTCGAGACAGGGGGATCGGGCAGTACTTC.